These 12 T cell receptor beta chains share one sample of origin, sequenced in a study of OX40 agonist ivuxolimab in advanced cancers. Sequencing was performed with immunoSEQ multiplex PCR; in TCRdb, only in-frame clones are kept and a portion is missing. In the table there are 40,000 to 45,000 clones, 70% to 90% of which are singletons. Sequences were derived from CD4+ or CD8+ T cells sorted from blood, sampled in a trial of the OX40 agonist ivuxolimab. Source of these receptors: an adult with an advanced solid tumor such as melanoma, head and neck, liver or kidney cancer.

The rearrangement joins TRBV5-5 to TRBJ2-7, with D uncertain. V was pared by 1 base and J by 5 bases, with 13 bases between. The CDR3 contains 14 residues. Germline V gene lookup returns CDR1 SGHKS and CDR2 YYEKEE (reference sequence). In DNA, the CDR3 is TGTGCCAGCAGCTTGTGGGCGGCCCCGGACGAGCAGTACTTC. Translation gives CASSLWAAPDEQYF.

This chain joins TRBV19 and TRBJ2-4; 13 bases are a match to TRBD2. Germline values: CDR1 LNHDA, CDR2 SQIVND (reference sequence). J gave up 8 bases and V 5 bases, and 24 bases lay outside the gene matches. This CDR3 spans 21 amino acids. The CDR3 loop is CASSHDSRLAGGTYFWDIQYF. The CDR3 nucleotides are TGTGCCAGTAGTCACGACAGTCGACTAGCGGGGGGCACCTACTTCTGGGACATTCAGTACTTC.

The chain couples TRBV9 to TRBJ2-3, with 11 bases lining up with TRBD2. Germline V gene sequence: CDR1 SGDLS, CDR2 YYNGEE. The CDR3 consists of 16 residues. V shed 0 bases and J 0 bases; nucleotides not matched to a gene: 0. The CDR3 DNA reads as TGTGCCAGCAGCGTAGGGACTAGCGGGAGCACAGATACGCAGTATTTT. This sequence encodes CASSVGTSGSTDTQYF.

V usage is TRBV2 and J usage is TRBJ1-2; possibly TRBD1 for D (6 bases). The CDR3 has 17 amino acids. The V gene's germline CDR1 is SNHLY and CDR2 FYNNEI. The V and J ends lost 3 bases and 1 base respectively, with 18 bases between them. CDR3 sequence (DNA): TGTGCCAGCAGTGAGATGGACAGAGCCCTCTTTAACTATGGCTACACCTTC. This encodes CASSEMDRALFNYGYTF.

This clone was found a few times. This chain uses TRBV9 with TRBJ1-1, with TRBD1 identical over 7 bases. The germline V gene encodes CDR1 SGDLS and CDR2 YYNGEE. There are 15 residues in the CDR3. V gave up 4 bases and J gave up 0 bases; unmatched junction bases: 6. The CDR3 region has the DNA TGTGCCAGCAGCCCCCGACAGGGAATGAACACTGAAGCTTTCTTT. The encoded protein is CASSPRQGMNTEAFF.

This chain joins TRBV11-1 and TRBJ1-2; D might be TRBD1 (6 bases). V lost 5 bases, J lost 6 bases, and 13 bases lay in between. CDR3 size: 13 residues. CDR1 is SGHAT, CDR2 FQDESV, per germline (reference sequence). DNA of the CDR3: TGTGCCAGCAGCCCCCGGGGGGCAAATGGCTACACCTTC. This sequence encodes CASSPRGANGYTF.

This rearrangement joins TRBV7-9 to TRBJ2-5, with TRBD2 matching over 12 bases. V trimming: 5 bases; J trimming: 0 bases; junction bases outside the gene matches: 4. Germline-derived CDR1 and CDR2 are SEHNR and FQNEAQ (reference sequence). CDR3 size: 16 residues. Written as DNA, the CDR3 is TGTGCCAGCAGCCAGCGGACTAGCGGGGACCAAGAGACCCAGTACTTC. It specifies CASSQRTSGDQETQYF. Looking up the rest from reference TRBV7-9 and TRBJ2-5 gives the full variable domain: DTGVSQNPRHKITKRGQNVTFRCDPISEHNRLYWYRQTLGQGPEFLTYFQNEAQLEKSRLLSDRFSAERPKGSFSTLEIQRTEQGDSAMYLCASSQRTSGDQETQYFGPGTRLLVL.

The rearrangement joins TRBV5-4 to TRBJ1-1; D uncertain. The germline gives CDR1 SGHNT, CDR2 YYREEE (reference sequence). The CDR3 covers 13 residues. Trimming removed 8 bases from V and 0 bases from J, with 11 bases in between. The CDR3 loop reads CASRPDMNTEAFF. Written as DNA, the CDR3 is TGTGCCAGTAGACCAGACATGAACACTGAAGCTTTCTTT.

The CDR3 nucleotides are TGTGCCAGCTCCGGGCTAGCGTACCCGAGCACCGGGGAGCTGTTTTTT. It codes for CASSGLAYPSTGELFF. The chain has TRBV9 and TRBJ2-2, with D possibly being TRBD2 (6 bases). The CDR3 has 16 residues. With 7 bases removed from V and 4 bases from J, the gap between germline ends came to 20 bases. Germline V lookup: CDR1 SGDLS, CDR2 YYNGEE.

The chain is built from TRBV9 and TRBJ2-7; 12 bases are a match to TRBD2. CDR1 and CDR2 (germline): SGDLS, YYNGEE. Trimming cost V 0 bases and J 2 bases; bases outside gene matches: 0. The CDR3 runs 15 residues. CDR3 amino acids: CASSVASGGAYEQYF. The CDR3 bases are TGTGCCAGCAGCGTAGCTAGCGGGGGGGCCTACGAGCAGTACTTC. Looking up the rest from reference TRBV9 and TRBJ2-7 gives the full variable domain: DSGVTQTPKHLITATGQRVTLRCSPRSGDLSVYWYQQSLDQGLQFLIQYYNGEERAKGNILERFSAQQFPDLHSELNLSSLELGDSALYFCASSVASGGAYEQYFGPGTRLTVT.

This clone was observed a few times. The J gene is TRBJ1-1, the V gene TRBV7-9; tentative D call: TRBD1 (6 bases). The germline V and J ends were trimmed by 5 bases and 0 bases, with 16 bases remaining between them. CDR1 is SEHNR and CDR2 is FQNEAQ in the germline V gene (reference sequence). This CDR3 has 16 amino acids. CDR3 protein: CASSPLKRDMNTEAFF. DNA for the CDR3: TGTGCCAGCAGCCCTCTAAAGAGGGACATGAACACTGAAGCTTTCTTT.

This chain connects TRBV9 to TRBJ2-7; TRBD1 or TRBD2 may be the D gene (5 bases each). Trimming took off 0 bases at V and 0 bases at J, with 10 bases between the two ends. Germline V gene lookup returns CDR1 SGDLS and CDR2 YYNGEE. This CDR3 spans 15 amino acids. The CDR3 region is CASSVGWDLSYEQYF. The CDR3 DNA reads TGTGCCAGCAGCGTAGGCTGGGACCTCTCCTACGAGCAGTACTTC.